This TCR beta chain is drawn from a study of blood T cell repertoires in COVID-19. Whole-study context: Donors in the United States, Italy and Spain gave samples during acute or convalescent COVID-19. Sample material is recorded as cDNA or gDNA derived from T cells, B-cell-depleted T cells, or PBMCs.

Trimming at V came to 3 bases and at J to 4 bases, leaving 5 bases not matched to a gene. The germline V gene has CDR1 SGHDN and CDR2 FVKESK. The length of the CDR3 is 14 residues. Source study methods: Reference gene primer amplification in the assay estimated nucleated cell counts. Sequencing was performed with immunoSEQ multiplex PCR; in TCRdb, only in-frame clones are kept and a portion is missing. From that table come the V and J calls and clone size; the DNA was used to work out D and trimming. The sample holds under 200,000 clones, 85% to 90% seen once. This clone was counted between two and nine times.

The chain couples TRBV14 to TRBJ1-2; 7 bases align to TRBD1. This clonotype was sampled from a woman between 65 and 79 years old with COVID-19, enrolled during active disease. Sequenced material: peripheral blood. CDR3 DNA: TGTGCCAGCAGCCAGGACGGACAGGTCTATGGCTACACCTTC. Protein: CASSQDGQVYGYTF.